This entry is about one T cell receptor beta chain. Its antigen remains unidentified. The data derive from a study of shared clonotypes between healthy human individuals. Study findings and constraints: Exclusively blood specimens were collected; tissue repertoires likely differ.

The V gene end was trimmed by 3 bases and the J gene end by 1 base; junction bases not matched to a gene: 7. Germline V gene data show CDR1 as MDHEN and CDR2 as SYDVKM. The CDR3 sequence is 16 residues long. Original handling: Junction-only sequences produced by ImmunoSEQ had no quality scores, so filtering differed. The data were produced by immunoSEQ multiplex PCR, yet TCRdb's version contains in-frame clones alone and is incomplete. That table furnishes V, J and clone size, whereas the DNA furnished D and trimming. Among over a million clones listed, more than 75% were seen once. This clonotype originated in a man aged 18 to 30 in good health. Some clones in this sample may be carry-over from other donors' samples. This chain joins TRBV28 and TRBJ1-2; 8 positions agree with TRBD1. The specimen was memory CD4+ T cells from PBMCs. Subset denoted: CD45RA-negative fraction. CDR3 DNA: TGTGCCAGCAGTTTCCGGACAGGGTCCTTTAACTATGGCTACACCTTC. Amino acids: CASSFRTGSFNYGYTF.